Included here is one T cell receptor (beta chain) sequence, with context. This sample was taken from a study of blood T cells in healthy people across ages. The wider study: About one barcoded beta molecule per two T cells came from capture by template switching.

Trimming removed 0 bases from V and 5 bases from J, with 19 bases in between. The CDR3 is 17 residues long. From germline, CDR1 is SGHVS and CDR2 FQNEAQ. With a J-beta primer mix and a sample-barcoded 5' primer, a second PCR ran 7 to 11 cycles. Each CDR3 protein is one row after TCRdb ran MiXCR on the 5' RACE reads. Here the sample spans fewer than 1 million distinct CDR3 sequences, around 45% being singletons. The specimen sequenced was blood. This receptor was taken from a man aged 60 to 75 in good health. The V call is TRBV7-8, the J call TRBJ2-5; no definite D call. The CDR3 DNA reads TGTGCCAGCAGCTTAGCGCGGCGGAGTCCGGAAGGGGAGACCCAGTACTTC. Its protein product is CASSLARRSPEGETQYF. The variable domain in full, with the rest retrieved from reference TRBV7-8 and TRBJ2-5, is GAGVSQSPRYKVAKRGQDVALRCDPISGHVSLFWYQQALGQGPEFLTYFQNEAQLDKSGLPSDRFFAERPEGSVSTLKIQRTQQEDSAVYLCASSLARRSPEGETQYFGPGTRLLVL.